These 28 T cell receptor beta chains were all obtained from the same sample, sequenced in a study of blood T cells in healthy people across ages (dated by TCRdb to about 2015). Preparation of the library involved 5' RACE. The second PCR ran for roughly 6 to 11 cycles and used a J-beta primer mix along with a sample-barcoded 5' primer. TCRdb applied fastp at Q25 and MiXCR to the public reads, then kept only in-frame beta chains. Every CDR3 protein is listed once, alongside the most common genes and DNA of its rows. The sample includes 1.5 million to 2 million distinct CDR3 sequences, with roughly two fifths observed a single time. The top ten clones comprise 20% to 25% of the sample. Input material: blood. The receptors derive from a human donor in good health.

The chain recombines TRBV6-5 with TRBJ1-1; D is uncertain. The CDR3 length is 16 residues. Germline CDR1 MNHEY, CDR2 SVGAGI. Trimming removed 0 bases at V and 3 bases at J, with 14 bases between. The CDR3 loop is CASSYSLGPRYTEAFF. CDR3 bases: TGTGCCAGCAGTTACTCTTTAGGACCCCGGTACACTGAAGCTTTCTTT.

This chain joins TRBV12-3 or TRBV12-4 and TRBJ1-1; D uncertain. The length of the CDR3 is 17 residues. V was trimmed by 1 base and J by 6 bases, leaving 21 bases between them. CDR3 bases: TGTGCCAGCAGTTTAGATTGGTTGATGGGCCCCAGACCTGAAGCTTTCTTT. Its protein product is CASSLDWLMGPRPEAFF.

The rearrangement joins TRBV9 to TRBJ2-7; no clear D gene. The J call may be faulty, since TRBJ2-5 better matches the DNA end. Germline CDR1 is SGDLS and CDR2 is YYNGEE. The length of the CDR3 is 16 residues. The CDR3 reads CASSVGGNHQSETQYF. The CDR3 DNA reads TGTGCCAGCAGCGTAGGAGGAAACCACCAAAGTGAGACCCAGTACTTC.

This clonotype was counted only a few times. An end of the junction differs from the germline gene, which may be a read error. Written as DNA, the CDR3 is TGCTATTCCCAGGGGGCTTACACTGAAGCTTTCTTT. Amino acids: CYSQGAYTEAFF. The chain employs TRBV6-5 and TRBJ1-1; 8 bases fit TRBD1. There are 12 residues in the CDR3. Germline values: CDR1 MNHEY, CDR2 SVGAGI.

The chain combines TRBV7-6 with TRBJ1-2, with TRBD1 matching 7 bases. The germline V gene has CDR1 SGHVS and CDR2 FNYEAQ. This CDR3 has 18 residues. V gave up 1 base and J gave up 4 bases; unmatched junction bases: 15. CDR3 region: CASSLGSGGTVISYGYTF. Written as DNA, the CDR3 is TGTGCCAGCAGCTTAGGTTCGGGAGGGACAGTAATAAGCTATGGCTACACCTTC. The whole variable domain, remainder taken from reference TRBV7-6 and TRBJ1-2, is GAGVSQSPRYKVTKRGQDVALRCDPISGHVSLYWYRQALGQGPEFLTYFNYEAQQDKSGLPNDRFSAERPEGSISTLTIQRTEQRDSAMYRCASSLGSGGTVISYGYTFGSGTRLTVV.

The chain is built from TRBV24-1 and TRBJ2-5, with a possible D match to TRBD2 (6 bases). With 4 bases removed from V and 5 bases from J, the gap between germline ends came to 16 bases. There are 15 residues in the CDR3. Germline-derived CDR1 and CDR2 are KGHDR and SFDVKD. In DNA form, the CDR3 reads TGTGCCACCAGTGACCTGAGGGACTTTAGGGAGACCCAGTACTTC. It is translated as CATSDLRDFRETQYF.

The chain couples TRBV20-1 to TRBJ2-1, with 9 bases aligning to TRBD2. CDR3 length: 16 amino acids. J gave up 2 bases and V 2 bases, and 7 bases lay outside the gene matches. The germline CDR1 and CDR2 sequences are DFQATT and SNEGSKA (reference sequence). CDR3 nucleotides: TGCAGTGCTAGAAAGCCTAGCGGGGTAGCCTACAATGAGCAGTTCTTC. Protein product: CSARKPSGVAYNEQFF.

J is TRBJ2-5 and V is TRBV5-1; possibly TRBD1 for D (6 bases). The length of the CDR3 is 12 residues. V was pared by 7 bases and J by 5 bases, with 12 bases between. Per the germline V gene, CDR1 is SGHRS and CDR2 is YFSETQ. CDR3 nucleotides: TGCGCCAGCCACAGGGAATTGGAGACCCAGTACTTC. Translating it yields CASHRELETQYF.

The chain has TRBV29-1 and TRBJ2-1; D unclear. Between the trimmed V and J ends, which lost 5 bases and 3 bases, there was a span of 11 bases. CDR3 length: 13 residues. Germline V gives CDR1 SQVTM, CDR2 ANQGSEA. In DNA form, the CDR3 reads TGCAGCGTTTCCTGGAGTCTCTACAATGAGCAGTTCTTC. Amino acid sequence: CSVSWSLYNEQFF.

The V call is TRBV5-6, the J call TRBJ2-6; either TRBD1 or TRBD2 may supply D (5 bases each). The V gene's germline CDR1 is SGHDT and CDR2 YYEEEE. V was cut by 1 base and J by 0 bases, with 14 bases left in between. There are 18 residues in the CDR3. Here the CDR3 reads CASSLLQGVPSGANVLTF. The CDR3 coding sequence is TGTGCCAGCAGCTTGCTTCAGGGAGTACCCTCTGGGGCCAACGTCCTGACTTTC.

This clonotype was found a few times. The DNA for the CDR3 is TGTGCCAGCAGTTTACCCAACGCAAGGGCCTATGGCTACACCTTC. It is translated as CASSLPNARAYGYTF. The rearrangement links TRBV28 to TRBJ1-2; D remains unclear. Germline values: CDR1 MDHEN, CDR2 SYDVKM. The CDR3 loop spans 15 amino acids. Trimming pared 2 bases from V and 4 bases from J, leaving 14 bases between.

This chain joins TRBV2 and TRBJ2-3, with 15 nucleotides matching TRBD2. Trimming took 6 bases from V and 10 from J; bases not matched to a gene: 14. The germline CDR1 and CDR2 sequences are SNHLY and FYNNEI. The CDR3 is made up of 17 amino acids. The CDR3 loop reads CASRATGLAGGLGPQYF. The CDR3 bases are TGTGCCAGCAGGGCCACGGGACTAGCGGGGGGCCTCGGTCCGCAGTATTTT.

In its sample, this clonotype was seen a few times. This chain links TRBV6-5 with TRBJ1-2, with D perhaps TRBD1 (5 bases). From germline, CDR1 is MNHEY and CDR2 SVGAGI. The ends were cut back, 1 base at V and 8 bases at J, with 20 bases in the middle. The CDR3 totals 16 residues. The CDR3 loop is CASSYFMTAGQQGYTF. For the CDR3, the DNA is TGTGCCAGCAGTTACTTTATGACAGCAGGGCAACAGGGCTACACCTTC.

By share, this clonotype counts as medium-sized. The chain joins TRBV29-1 to TRBJ1-2, with no clear D. V shed 4 bases and J shed 6 bases, with 18 bases lying between them. CDR3 length: 14 residues. Germline loops: CDR1 SQVTM, CDR2 ANQGSEA. The chain's CDR3 is CSVGEVSSWDGYTF. CDR3 nucleotide sequence: TGCAGCGTTGGAGAAGTCAGCTCATGGGATGGCTACACCTTC.

The chain has TRBV7-2 and TRBJ1-2; TRBD1 aligns across 7 bases. The CDR3 covers 15 residues. V shed 1 base and J 2 bases; nucleotides not matched to a gene: 4. In germline, CDR1 is SGHTA, CDR2 FQGNSA. The CDR3 here is CASSLVGQLNYGYTF. CDR3 nucleotide sequence: TGTGCCAGCAGCTTAGTGGGACAGCTAAACTATGGCTACACCTTC.

Note on this clonotype: A much larger clone lies a single base off, so this may be a read error. The chain employs TRBV29-1 and TRBJ2-4; a possible D gene is TRBD1 (5 bases). The end of the DNA fits TRBJ2-7 better, so the J call may be wrong. This CDR3 has 12 amino acids. The germline V gene encodes CDR1 SQVTM and CDR2 ANQGSEA. The CDR3 loop is CSVRGSGDEQYF. The DNA for the CDR3 is TGCAGCGTTAGGGGCAGTGGAGACGAGCAGTACTTC.

This clonotype was observed a few times. This chain links TRBV20-1 with TRBJ2-7, with D perhaps TRBD2 (7 bases). The CDR3 sequence is 14 residues long. Deletions cut 3 bases from V and 3 bases from J, with 15 bases between. Germline CDR1 is DFQATT and CDR2 is SNEGSKA (reference sequence). The CDR3 DNA follows: TGCAGTGCTAGGGAGGGGGGGGCAAACTACGAGCAGTACTTC. It is translated as CSAREGGANYEQYF.

The genes are TRBV10-3 and TRBJ2-2; 9 bases line up with TRBD1. This CDR3 spans 15 amino acids. J lost 2 bases, V lost 6 bases, and 4 bases had no gene match. Per germline, CDR1 ENHRY and CDR2 SYGVKD. The CDR3 here is CAIRRTGVNTGELFF. The CDR3 nucleotides read TGTGCCATCAGGAGGACAGGGGTAAACACCGGGGAGCTGTTTTTT.

In regard to this clonotype: The germline gene is not matched at one end of the junction; a read error may be the cause. V usage is TRBV7-6 and J usage is TRBJ2-4; a possible D gene is TRBD1 (5 bases). Matching the DNA end better, TRBJ2-7 makes the J call doubtful. From germline, CDR1 is SGHVS and CDR2 FNYEAQ. The CDR3 has 14 amino acids. In DNA form, the CDR3 reads TGTGCCGGCAGCTTATCCGGACAAGGCTACGAGCAGTACTTC. Protein: CAGSLSGQGYEQYF.

The chain recombines TRBV29-1 with TRBJ2-2; 7 bases fit TRBD1. CDR1 is SQVTM, CDR2 ANQGSEA, per germline. The CDR3 is 13 amino acids. V shed 7 bases and J 1 base; nucleotides not matched to a gene: 3. CDR3 region: CSADRENTGELFF. CDR3 DNA sequence: TGCAGCGCAGACAGGGAGAACACCGGGGAGCTGTTTTTT.

By sample share, this clonotype is medium-sized. The genes are TRBV20-1 and TRBJ1-1; weak D call: TRBD1 (6 bases). The CDR3 loop spans 13 amino acids. V was trimmed by 6 bases and J by 3 bases, leaving 14 bases between them. Germline assignment: CDR1 DFQATT and CDR2 SNEGSKA (reference sequence). In nucleotides, the CDR3 is TGCAGTGCGGGGCCGGGGGCCCACACTGAAGCTTTCTTT. Translation gives CSAGPGAHTEAFF.

This chain uses TRBV2 with TRBJ1-2, with D possibly being TRBD1 (5 bases). Deletions cut 4 bases from V and 5 bases from J, with 11 bases between. CDR3 length equals 13 residues. CDR1 SNHLY and CDR2 FYNNEI come from the germline V gene. The CDR3 sequence: CASSGTWGYGYTF. The CDR3 coding sequence is TGTGCCAGCAGTGGGACCTGGGGGTATGGCTACACCTTC.

The chain joins TRBV29-1 to TRBJ2-5; unclear D gene. Germline V lookup: CDR1 SQVTM, CDR2 ANQGSEA. V dropped 4 bases and J dropped 11 bases, with 14 bases sitting between them. The CDR3 covers 11 residues. CDR3 bases: TGCAGCGTTGTTTCCGGGTCGTGGCAGTACTTC. This encodes CSVVSGSWQYF.

The CDR3 region is CASSPPSTEGTDTQYF. For the CDR3, the DNA is TGTGCCAGCTCACCACCGTCTACGGAGGGCACAGATACGCAGTATTTT. The rearrangement links TRBV18 to TRBJ2-3, with D possibly matching TRBD2 (5 bases). Trimming left V 0 bases short and J 1 base short, with 11 bases between. From germline, CDR1 is KGHSH and CDR2 LQKENI. The CDR3 is made up of 16 amino acids.

Here the CDR3 reads CATSVFYEQYF. DNA of the CDR3: TGTGCCACCTCGGTCTTCTACGAGCAGTACTTC. The chain combines TRBV27 with TRBJ2-7; D is unclear. CDR3 length: 11 amino acids. Trimming stripped 10 bases from V and 3 bases from J, with 10 bases between. From germline, CDR1 is MNHEY and CDR2 SMNVEV (reference sequence).

As to this clonotype: A clone one base away is much larger, so this may be a read error. The gene calls are TRBV7-2 and TRBJ2-1; D is uncertain. The better agreement between TRBJ2-7 and the DNA end casts doubt on the J call. Germline CDR1 and CDR2: SGHTA and FQGNSA. The CDR3 has 15 residues. CDR3 protein: CASSISPYSYNEQYF. The CDR3 DNA reads TGTGCCAGCAGCATAAGCCCATACTCCTACAATGAGCAGTACTTC.

Concerning this clonotype: The junction differs from germline at one of its ends, possibly a read error. This chain links TRBV12-3 or TRBV12-4 with TRBJ2-5; TRBD1 might be the D (6 bases). The length of the CDR3 is 14 residues. Here the CDR3 DNA reads TGTGCCAGCACCCAGGGACAACTCAAAGATACCCAGTACTTC. As protein: CASTQGQLKDTQYF.

This clonotype showed up just a few times. The chain recombines TRBV20-1 with TRBJ2-7, with 8 positions matching TRBD1. The CDR3 extends over 16 amino acids. V trimming: 3 bases; J trimming: 3 bases; junction bases outside the gene matches: 13. Germline CDR1 is DFQATT and CDR2 is SNEGSKA (reference sequence). This CDR3 is CSASPRDGDRLYEQYF. The CDR3 DNA reads as TGCAGTGCTAGCCCCCGAGATGGGGACAGGCTCTACGAGCAGTACTTC.